This TCR beta chain was recovered during a study of CD8+CD57+ T cells in acquired aplastic anemia. The wider study: Recorded DNA amounts for sorted CD4+ and CD8+ cells had an average of around 3.5 ug. Study-wide findings and caveats: Patients and controls were found to share 25 to 35 CD8+ CDR3 sequences. Patients and healthy controls showed no significant CD8+ Simpson's diversity difference.

Germline V CDR1 and CDR2: KGHDR, SFDVKD. V dropped 7 bases and J dropped 0; count of bases not matched to a gene: 3. CDR3 size: 15 residues. Profiles of TCR beta VDJ and CDR3 were generated from a genomic DNA template. TCRdb reprocessed the reads with MiXCR, giving one entry per CDR3 protein. The sample lists roughly 58,000 distinct CDR3 sequences; over 45% were seen once. As concerns this clonotype: What it binds is unknown.

The chain joins TRBV24-1 to TRBJ2-1; 9 bases match TRBD1. The sample taken for sequencing was sorted CD4+, CD8+, or CD8+CD57+ T cells (not recorded which) from PBMCs. This clonotype originated in a human donor in good health, serving as a control. The CDR3, as DNA: TGTGCCACCAGGGACAGGGGAAGCTCCTACAATGAGCAGTTCTTC. Encoded protein: CATRDRGSSYNEQFF.